One and the same sample provided the 2 T cell receptor beta chains below, sequenced in a study of beta chain features in type 1 diabetes. Expressed TCRB transcripts were sequenced, since all the RNA that had been isolated was reverse transcribed. Sequenced by immunoSEQ multiplex PCR; TCRdb stores in-frame clones only, minus some. The sample shows tens of thousands of clones, around a third of them seen only once. Sequencing was performed on stem cell memory CD4+ T cells from blood. These receptors came from a woman between 18 and 29 years old in good health.

J is TRBJ2-2 and V is TRBV25-1, with 7 bases matching TRBD1. This CDR3 region has 14 residues. V gave up 3 bases and J gave up 4 bases; unmatched junction bases: 2. The germline gives CDR1 MGHDK, CDR2 SYGVNS. The DNA of the CDR3 is TGTGCCAGCAGTGATTGGGACAGCACCGGGGAGCTGTTTTTT. Residues: CASSDWDSTGELFF.

This clone was counted only a few times. The rearrangement links TRBV7-6 to TRBJ2-6; possible D gene TRBD1, 5 bases. V shed 4 bases and J shed 2 bases, with 9 bases lying between them. CDR3 length: 15 amino acids. The germline V gene has CDR1 SGHVS and CDR2 FNYEAQ. The CDR3 is CASSSQGAGANVLTF. The CDR3 DNA reads TGTGCCAGCAGCTCCCAGGGTGCTGGGGCCAACGTCCTGACTTTC. Filled out from reference TRBV7-6 and TRBJ2-6, the complete variable domain reads GAGVSQSPRYKVTKRGQDVALRCDPISGHVSLYWYRQALGQGPEFLTYFNYEAQQDKSGLPNDRFSAERPEGSISTLTIQRTEQRDSAMYRCASSSQGAGANVLTFGAGSRLTVL.